Listed here are 12 T cell receptor beta chains from one sample, sequenced in a study. Via MiXCR, TCRdb re-called the RT-PCR reads, giving one row per CDR3 protein. The sample lists about 680,000 distinct CDR3 sequences, 13% to 15% seen once, with 3.6% in the top ten. Sequenced: memory CD4+ T cells from blood. The origin of the receptors is a female donor in good health, serving as a healthy control.

V and J are TRBV6-1 and TRBJ2-7, with TRBD1 as a possible D gene (5 bases). Germline CDR1 MNHNS, CDR2 SASEGT. V lost 0 bases to trimming and J lost 4 bases, with 19 bases between them. The CDR3 consists of 17 residues. CDR3 in amino acids: CASSEAPQGDTSYEQYF. The CDR3 region has the DNA TGTGCCAGCAGTGAAGCGCCCCAGGGCGACACCTCGTACGAGCAGTACTTC.

This sequence joins TRBV12-3 or TRBV12-4 and TRBJ1-2; TRBD1 aligns across 11 bases. The V and J ends lost 3 bases and 8 bases, in that order; junction bases with no gene match: 8. This CDR3 region has 15 residues. CDR3 bases: TGTGCCAGCAGTTTGAGGACAGGGGGCTCGGGGGGCTACACCTTC. It encodes CASSLRTGGSGGYTF.

This clonotype came up many times. The chain employs TRBV3-1 and TRBJ2-3, with 9 bases fitting TRBD2. The junction had 14 bases not matched to a gene; V was cut back by 4 bases and J by 6 bases. Germline-derived CDR1 and CDR2 are LGHDT and YNNKEL (reference sequence). The CDR3 sequence is 17 residues long. The DNA of the CDR3 is TGTGCCAGCAGCCCTTTAGAAATCCTAGCGGGAAAGGATACGCAGTATTTT. This encodes CASSPLEILAGKDTQYF.

The V gene is TRBV28, the J gene TRBJ2-1, with TRBD2 matching 10 bases. Per germline, CDR1 MDHEN and CDR2 SYDVKM. After removal of 5 bases from V and 4 bases from J, the junction contained 8 bases not matched to a gene. This CDR3 has 16 residues. CDR3 DNA sequence: TGTGCCAGCAGTCAAATCGGACTAGCGGCATACAATGAGCAGTTCTTC. Translated: CASSQIGLAAYNEQFF. The variable domain in full, with the rest retrieved from reference TRBV28 and TRBJ2-1, is DVKVTQSSRYLVKRTGEKVFLECVQDMDHENMFWYRQDPGLGLRLIYFSYDVKMKEKGDIPEGYSVSREKKERFSLILESASTNQTSMYLCASSQIGLAAYNEQFFGPGTRLTVL.

This clonotype was counted a few times. The rearrangement links TRBV25-1 to TRBJ2-7; possible D gene TRBD1, 5 bases. Trimming stripped 3 bases from V and 4 bases from J, with 13 bases between. Per germline, CDR1 MGHDK and CDR2 SYGVNS. This CDR3 region has 14 residues. The CDR3 nucleotides are TGTGCCAGCAGTGATCAGGGATCCTCGTACGAGCAGTACTTC. It yields the protein CASSDQGSSYEQYF.

A few counts support this clonotype. The CDR3 spells CASSLDPSGGEQYF. CDR3 in DNA: TGTGCCAGCAGCTTAGACCCGTCCGGTGGCGAGCAGTACTTC. The rearrangement links TRBV7-3 to TRBJ2-7; unclear D gene. The CDR3 is 14 residues long. Germline V gene sequence: CDR1 SGHTA, CDR2 FQGTGA. V lost 2 bases and J lost 6, with 14 bases in between.

This clonotype has just a few counts. CDR3 in DNA: TGCAGTGCTAGAGATGCCCAAGCCTTTGAAGCTTTCTTT. Translation: CSARDAQAFEAFF. J is TRBJ1-1 and V is TRBV20-1; D remains ambiguous. CDR1 and CDR2 from the germline V gene are DFQATT and SNEGSKA (reference sequence). The CDR3 sequence is 13 residues long. V was pared by 0 bases and J by 7 bases, with 12 bases between.

V is TRBV3-1 and J is TRBJ2-5; D tentatively fits TRBD1 or TRBD2 (5 bases each). The germline V gene has CDR1 LGHDT and CDR2 YNNKEL (reference sequence). CDR3 length equals 15 residues. Trimming shortened V by 4 bases and J by 5 bases, and 17 bases separated the two germline ends. The CDR3 here is CASSLWDGSRETQYF. The CDR3 bases are TGTGCCAGCAGCCTTTGGGACGGCTCCAGGGAGACCCAGTACTTC.

This clonotype has a handful of counts. The chain employs TRBV29-1 and TRBJ2-7; 7 bases agree with TRBD2. Germline assignment: CDR1 SQVTM and CDR2 ANQGSEA. CDR3 length: 13 residues. Trimming removed 7 bases from V and 3 bases from J; junction bases left unmatched: 9. CDR3 bases: TGCAGCGCACGTCGGGGGGAAAACTACGAGCAGTACTTC. This sequence encodes CSARRGENYEQYF.

The CDR3 nucleotides read TGCGCCAGCAGCTTGGCGGGTGACTCGGAAAAACTGTTTTTT. Translating gives CASSLAGDSEKLFF. V usage is TRBV5-1 and J usage is TRBJ1-4, with D uncertain. This CDR3 has 14 residues. Germline V gene sequence: CDR1 SGHRS, CDR2 YFSETQ. Trimming pared 0 bases from V and 8 bases from J, leaving 11 bases between. Full variable domain (missing parts from reference TRBV5-1 and TRBJ1-4): KAGVTQTPRYLIKTRGQQVTLSCSPISGHRSVSWYQQTPGQGLQFLFEYFSETQRNKGNFPGRFSGRQFSNSRSEMNVSTLELGDSALYLCASSLAGDSEKLFFGSGTQLSVL.

This chain uses TRBV7-2 with TRBJ2-5; D gene unclear. CDR1 is SGHTA and CDR2 is FQGNSA in the germline V gene. V lost 5 bases, J lost 5 bases, and 15 bases lay in between. The CDR3 spans 14 residues. In DNA form, the CDR3 reads TGTGCCAGCAGCCCCAGTCCAATCGGGGAGACCCAGTACTTC. It yields the protein CASSPSPIGETQYF.

This clonotype was counted only a few times. This rearrangement joins TRBV20-1 to TRBJ1-6; no clear D gene. This CDR3 spans 16 amino acids. The germline V gene encodes CDR1 DFQATT and CDR2 SNEGSKA (reference sequence). Trimming took 0 bases from V and 7 from J, leaving 16 bases between them. CDR3 nucleotide sequence: TGCAGTGCTAGAGATTCCGGCCAGGTCGAGAATTCACCCCTCCACTTT. Translation: CSARDSGQVENSPLHF.